This T cell receptor beta chain was obtained from a study of T cells in Graves' hyperthyroidism and ophthalmopathy. General observations from the study: Most thyroid clonotypes that were expanded above 0.001 also turned up in blood. Ophthalmopathy was separated from stable hyperthyroidism by a 13 V-J model.

There were TCR beta CDR3 regions amplified from RNA transcripts. HTBI primers drove first-round RT-PCR of the TCR CDR3. Using its own MiXCR run on the multiplex PCR reads, TCRdb lists one record per CDR3 protein. The sample consists of over 550,000 distinct CDR3 sequences, 16% of them appearing once. The CDR3 contains 13 residues. Trimming cost V 4 bases and J 4 bases, with 11 bases left between them. Germline V CDR1 and CDR2: SGHDN, FVKESK. Subjects aged 18 to 65 presented with newly diagnosed hyperthyroidism of less than 2 months' duration. Exclusion criteria comprised uncontrolled infection, other autoimmune disease, pregnancy or lactation. Concerning this clonotype itself: The antigen remains unidentified.

The rearrangement joins TRBV14 to TRBJ2-7; D gene unclear. Sequencing was done on a sample of blood. The TCR was taken from a woman aged 18-29 years with Graves' hyperthyroidism. This chain's CDR3 is CASSRSGKYEQYF. In nucleotides, the CDR3 is TGTGCCAGCAGCCGATCAGGAAAGTACGAGCAGTACTTC.